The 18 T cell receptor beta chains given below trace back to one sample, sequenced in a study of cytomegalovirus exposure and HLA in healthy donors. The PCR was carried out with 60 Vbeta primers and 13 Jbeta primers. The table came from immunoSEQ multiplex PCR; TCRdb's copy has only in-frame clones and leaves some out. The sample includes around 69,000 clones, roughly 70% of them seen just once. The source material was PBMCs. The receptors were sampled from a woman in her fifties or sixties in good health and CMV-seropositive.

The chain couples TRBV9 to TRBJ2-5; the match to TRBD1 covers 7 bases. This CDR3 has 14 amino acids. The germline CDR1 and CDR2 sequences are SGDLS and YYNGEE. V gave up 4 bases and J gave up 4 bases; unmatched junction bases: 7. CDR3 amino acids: CASSPRQGTETQYF. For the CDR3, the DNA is TGTGCCAGCAGCCCTCGACAGGGTACAGAGACCCAGTACTTC.

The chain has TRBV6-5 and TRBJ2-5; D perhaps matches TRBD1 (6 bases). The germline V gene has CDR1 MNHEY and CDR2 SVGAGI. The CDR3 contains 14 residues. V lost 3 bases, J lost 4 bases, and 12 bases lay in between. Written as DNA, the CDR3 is TGTGCCAGCAGTTATGGTGCAGGGGTAGAGACCCAGTACTTC. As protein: CASSYGAGVETQYF.

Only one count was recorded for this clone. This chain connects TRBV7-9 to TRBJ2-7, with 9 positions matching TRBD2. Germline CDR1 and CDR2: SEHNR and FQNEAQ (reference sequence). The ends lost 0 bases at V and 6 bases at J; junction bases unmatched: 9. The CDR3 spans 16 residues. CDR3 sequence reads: CASSLARAGGPVEQYF. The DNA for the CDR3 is TGTGCCAGCAGCTTAGCGAGGGCGGGAGGGCCGGTCGAGCAGTACTTC.

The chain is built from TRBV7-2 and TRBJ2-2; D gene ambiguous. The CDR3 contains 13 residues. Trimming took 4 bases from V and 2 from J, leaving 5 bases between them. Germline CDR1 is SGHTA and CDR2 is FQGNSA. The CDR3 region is CASSYFNTGELFF. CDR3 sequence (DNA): TGTGCCAGCAGCTACTTTAACACCGGGGAGCTGTTTTTT.

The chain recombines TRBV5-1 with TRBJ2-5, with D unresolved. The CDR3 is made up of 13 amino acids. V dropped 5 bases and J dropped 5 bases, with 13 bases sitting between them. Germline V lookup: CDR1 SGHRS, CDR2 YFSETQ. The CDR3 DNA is TGCGCCAGCAGTTCCCAGGCAATTGAGACCCAGTACTTC. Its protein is CASSSQAIETQYF.

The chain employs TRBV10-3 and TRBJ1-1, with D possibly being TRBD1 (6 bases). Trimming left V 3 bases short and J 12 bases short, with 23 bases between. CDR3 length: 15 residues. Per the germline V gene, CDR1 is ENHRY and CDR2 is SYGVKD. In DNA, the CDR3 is TGTGCCATCAGTGACATGGGGGGGGCTTTTCAAGGGACTTTCTTT. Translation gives CAISDMGGAFQGTFF.

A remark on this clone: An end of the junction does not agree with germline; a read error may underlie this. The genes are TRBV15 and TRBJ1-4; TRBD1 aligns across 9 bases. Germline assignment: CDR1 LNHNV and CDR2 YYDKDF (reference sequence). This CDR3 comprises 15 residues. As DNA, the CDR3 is TGTGCCGCCAGCAGATCCGGGACAGGGAGTGAAAAACTGTTTTTT. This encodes CAASRSGTGSEKLFF.

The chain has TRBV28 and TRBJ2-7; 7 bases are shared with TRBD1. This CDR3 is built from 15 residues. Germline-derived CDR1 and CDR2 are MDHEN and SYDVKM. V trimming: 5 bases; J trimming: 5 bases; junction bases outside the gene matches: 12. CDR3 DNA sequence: TGTGCCAGCAGTGTCCATGACAGGGTTGGCCACGAGCAGTACTTC. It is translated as CASSVHDRVGHEQYF.

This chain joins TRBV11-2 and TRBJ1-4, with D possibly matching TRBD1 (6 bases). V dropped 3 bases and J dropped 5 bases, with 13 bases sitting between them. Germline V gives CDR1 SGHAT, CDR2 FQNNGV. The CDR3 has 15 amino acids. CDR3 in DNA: TGTGCCAGCAGCTTCCGGTGGGACAAGAATGAAAAACTGTTTTTT. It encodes CASSFRWDKNEKLFF.

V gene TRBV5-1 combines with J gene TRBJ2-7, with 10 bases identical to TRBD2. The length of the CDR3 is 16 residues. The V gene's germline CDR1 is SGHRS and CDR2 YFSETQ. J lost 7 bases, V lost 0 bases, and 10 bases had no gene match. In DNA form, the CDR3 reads TGCGCCAGCAGCTTGGGTTTAGCGGGAGGCCTGGGGGAGCAGTACTTC. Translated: CASSLGLAGGLGEQYF.

In nucleotides, the CDR3 is TGTGCCAGTAGTATGAGGCCTCGGCAGGGGCTATCCTACGAGCAGTACTTC. Its protein product is CASSMRPRQGLSYEQYF. This chain uses TRBV19 with TRBJ2-7, with a possible D match to TRBD1 (6 bases). The CDR3 length is 17 residues. Germline V gives CDR1 LNHDA, CDR2 SQIVND (reference sequence). Between the trimmed V and J ends, which lost 3 bases and 1 base, there was a span of 19 bases.

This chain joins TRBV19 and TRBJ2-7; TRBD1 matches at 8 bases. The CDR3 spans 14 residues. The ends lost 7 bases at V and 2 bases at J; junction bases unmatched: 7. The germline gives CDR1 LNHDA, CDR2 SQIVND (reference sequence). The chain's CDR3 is CASKVTGGAYEQYF. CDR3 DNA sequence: TGTGCCAGTAAGGTCACAGGGGGAGCCTACGAGCAGTACTTC.

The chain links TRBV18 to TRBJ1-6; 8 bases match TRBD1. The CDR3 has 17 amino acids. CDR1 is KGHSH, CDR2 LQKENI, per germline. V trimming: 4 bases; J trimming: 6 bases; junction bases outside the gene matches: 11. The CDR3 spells CASSLNPDRGGNSPLHF. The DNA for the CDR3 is TGTGCCAGCTCACTGAACCCAGACAGGGGAGGTAATTCACCCCTCCACTTT.

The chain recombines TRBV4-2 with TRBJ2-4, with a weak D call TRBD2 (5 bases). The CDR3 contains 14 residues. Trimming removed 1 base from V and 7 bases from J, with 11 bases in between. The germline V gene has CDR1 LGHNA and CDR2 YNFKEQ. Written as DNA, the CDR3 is TGTGCCAGCAGCCAAGTTGAGGGCGGGAACATTCAGTACTTC. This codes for CASSQVEGGNIQYF.

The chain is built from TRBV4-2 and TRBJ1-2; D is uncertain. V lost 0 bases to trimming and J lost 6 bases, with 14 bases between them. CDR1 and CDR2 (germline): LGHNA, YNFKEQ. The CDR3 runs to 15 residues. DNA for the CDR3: TGTGCCAGCAGCCAAGATCGTTCCCAGGAGGATGGCTACACCTTC. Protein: CASSQDRSQEDGYTF.

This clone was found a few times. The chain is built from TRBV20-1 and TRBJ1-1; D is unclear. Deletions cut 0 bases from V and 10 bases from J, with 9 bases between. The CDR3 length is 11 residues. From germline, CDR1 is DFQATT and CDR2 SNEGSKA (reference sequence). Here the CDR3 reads CSARDGPGAFF. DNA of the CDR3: TGCAGTGCTAGAGATGGCCCGGGAGCTTTCTTT.

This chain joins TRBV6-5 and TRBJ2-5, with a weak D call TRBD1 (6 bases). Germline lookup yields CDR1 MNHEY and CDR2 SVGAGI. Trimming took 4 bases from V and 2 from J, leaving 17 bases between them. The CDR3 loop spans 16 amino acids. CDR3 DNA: TGTGCCAGCAGTTTACAGGCAGGGGTTGGACAAGAGACCCAGTACTTC. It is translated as CASSLQAGVGQETQYF.

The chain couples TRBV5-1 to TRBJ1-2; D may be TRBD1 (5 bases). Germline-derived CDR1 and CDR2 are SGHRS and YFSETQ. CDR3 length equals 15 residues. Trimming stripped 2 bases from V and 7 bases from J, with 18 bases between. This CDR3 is CASSFAGNTLSGYTF. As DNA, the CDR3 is TGCGCCAGCAGCTTCGCAGGGAACACTCTCTCTGGCTACACCTTC.